These 20 T cell receptor beta chains came from one sample sequenced in a study of blood T cell repertoires in COVID-19. Libraries were prepared by immunoSEQ multiplex PCR; TCRdb keeps only in-frame clonotypes and omits some of them. The repertoire holds 100,000 to 150,000 clones, approximately 80% seen once, with 3.8% in the top ten. The specimen was peripheral blood. The receptors derive from a woman aged 45-60 years with acute or convalescent COVID-19.

The rearrangement uses TRBV7-9 and TRBJ1-1; unclear D gene. Trimming cost V 4 bases and J 3 bases, with 9 bases left between them. CDR3 length: 13 amino acids. The germline gives CDR1 SEHNR, CDR2 FQNEAQ (reference sequence). The CDR3 sequence is CASSSQEYTEAFF. CDR3 sequence (DNA): TGTGCCAGCAGCTCGCAGGAATACACTGAAGCTTTCTTT.

In its sample, this clone was seen a few times. The V and J genes are TRBV21-1 and TRBJ1-5; the table's D gene call, TRBD1, was not cross checked with the DNA. TRBV21-1 is a pseudogene segment. The CDR3 has 15 amino acids. Here the CDR3 reads CASSMVDLLGEPQHF. CDR3 nucleotide sequence: TGTGCCAGCAGCATGGTGGACCTCCTAGGGGAGCCCCAGCATTTT.

The chain carries TRBV12-5 and TRBJ2-3, with D perhaps TRBD2 (6 bases). This CDR3 is 16 amino acids long. The germline V gene has CDR1 LGHNT and CDR2 FRNRAP. V shed 3 bases and J shed 2 bases, with 15 bases lying between them. In DNA form, the CDR3 reads TGTGCTAGTGGTTTCGCCGGGACTGACATCACAGATACGCAGTATTTT. It specifies CASGFAGTDITDTQYF.

V gene TRBV19 combines with J gene TRBJ2-1; the match to TRBD2 covers 9 bases. The trim removed 4 bases at V and 0 bases at J, leaving 1 base unmatched. CDR1 LNHDA and CDR2 SQIVND come from the germline V gene (reference sequence). The CDR3 is made up of 15 amino acids. The CDR3 DNA is TGTGCCAGTAGTACGCGGGAGGGCTCCTACAATGAGCAGTTCTTC. It specifies CASSTREGSYNEQFF.

The V gene is TRBV7-2, the J gene TRBJ2-4, with 9 bases fitting TRBD2. CDR1 and CDR2 from the germline V gene are SGHTA and FQGNSA. CDR3 size: 15 residues. V was clipped by 5 bases and J by 9 bases; unmatched bases: 11. CDR3 in amino acids: CASSPAGLAGVIQYF. The CDR3 DNA is TGTGCCAGCAGCCCCGCGGGACTAGCTGGCGTCATTCAGTACTTC.

The table lists this clone with a few counts. This chain connects TRBV19 to TRBJ1-3; D unresolved. CDR3 length equals 14 residues. V was cut by 1 base and J by 0 bases, with 4 bases left in between. The V gene's germline CDR1 is LNHDA and CDR2 SQIVND (reference sequence). The CDR3 DNA sequence: TGTGCCAGTAGTATAGGCAGCTCTGGAAACACCATATATTTT. The encoded protein is CASSIGSSGNTIYF.

The rearrangement joins TRBV6-1 to TRBJ1-5; possibly TRBD1 for D (5 bases). V was trimmed by 3 bases and J by 6 bases, leaving 15 bases between them. Germline V gives CDR1 MNHNS, CDR2 SASEGT. This CDR3 contains 15 residues. The CDR3 is CASSDTPMGRQPQHF. CDR3 sequence (DNA): TGTGCCAGCAGTGACACACCCATGGGGCGTCAGCCCCAGCATTTT.

This rearrangement joins TRBV7-6 to TRBJ2-1, with 11 positions matching TRBD2. The CDR3 is 16 residues long. Trimming removed 5 bases from V and 5 bases from J; junction bases left unmatched: 8. CDR1 is SGHVS, CDR2 FNYEAQ, per germline. The CDR3 protein is CASSGTSGNSNNEQFF. CDR3 coding DNA: TGTGCCAGCAGCGGGACTAGCGGAAACTCTAACAATGAGCAGTTCTTC.

This clone was observed a single time. The chain uses TRBV7-9 and TRBJ2-1, with 8 nucleotides matching TRBD2. This CDR3 spans 16 amino acids. The germline gives CDR1 SEHNR, CDR2 FQNEAQ (reference sequence). Trimming cost V 5 bases and J 8 bases; bases outside gene matches: 14. In DNA form, the CDR3 reads TGTGCCAGCAGCCCCTCGGGGAGCGGGAGAGAGTATGAGCAGTTCTTC. It codes for CASSPSGSGREYEQFF.

This clone was seen only once. The chain joins TRBV3-1 (or the pseudogene TRBV3-2) to TRBJ1-1, with 9 bases lining up with TRBD1. Germline V gene data show CDR1 as LGHDT and CDR2 as YNNKEL (reference sequence). The J segment lost 1 base and the V segment lost 4 bases, leaving 4 bases of the junction unmatched. This CDR3 comprises 15 residues. CDR3 nucleotide sequence: TGTGCCAGCAGCCCGGGACAGGGCTCGAACACTGAAGCTTTCTTT. Protein sequence: CASSPGQGSNTEAFF.

This clone came up a few times. The chain joins TRBV5-1 to TRBJ1-1, with 7 positions matching TRBD1. CDR1 is SGHRS and CDR2 is YFSETQ in the germline V gene. Trimming cost V 3 bases and J 4 bases; bases outside gene matches: 6. The CDR3 sequence is 14 residues long. The chain's CDR3 is CASSSQGSGTEAFF. The CDR3 DNA follows: TGCGCCAGCAGCTCACAGGGGTCGGGCACTGAAGCTTTCTTT.

The CDR3 DNA sequence: TGTGCCAGCAGCCCCCTCGGGGGGGCGGTTGAGACCCAGTACTTC. The encoded protein is CASSPLGGAVETQYF. J is TRBJ2-5 and V is TRBV7-3; 8 bases agree with TRBD2. The CDR3 is 15 residues long. Germline V gene data show CDR1 as SGHTA and CDR2 as FQGTGA. Trimming at V came to 5 bases and at J to 5 bases, leaving 10 bases not matched to a gene.

The chain has TRBV6-5 and TRBJ1-6; 9 nucleotides line up with TRBD1. The J segment lost 10 bases and the V segment lost 5 bases, leaving 9 bases of the junction unmatched. The CDR3 runs to 15 residues. Per the germline V gene, CDR1 is MNHEY and CDR2 is SVGAGI. The CDR3 here is CASSTEDRGASPLHF. CDR3 sequence (DNA): TGTGCCAGCAGTACGGAGGACAGGGGTGCATCACCCCTCCACTTT.

The chain is built from TRBV14 and TRBJ2-7, with D possibly matching TRBD2 (6 bases). The CDR3 spans 15 residues. The V end lost 4 bases, the J end lost 1 base, and 14 bases lay between the germline ends. Germline values: CDR1 SGHDN, CDR2 FVKESK. The CDR3 region is CASSPMTRGSYEQYF. CDR3 bases: TGTGCCAGCAGCCCCATGACTAGGGGTTCCTACGAGCAGTACTTC.

This chain links TRBV4-2 with TRBJ2-5; tentative D call: TRBD2 (6 bases). This CDR3 contains 16 residues. Trimming removed 1 base at V and 3 bases at J, with 15 bases between. Germline V gives CDR1 LGHNA, CDR2 YNFKEQ. CDR3 amino acids: CASSQGPGVIKETQYF. The CDR3, as DNA: TGTGCCAGCAGCCAAGGCCCGGGGGTTATAAAAGAGACCCAGTACTTC.

The V gene is TRBV2, the J gene TRBJ2-7; 10 bases match TRBD2. The CDR3 contains 14 residues. CDR1 SNHLY and CDR2 FYNNEI come from the germline V gene. The V segment lost 5 bases and the J segment 4 bases; nucleotides outside the gene matches: 5. This chain's CDR3 is CASSLTSGTYEQYF. The CDR3, as DNA: TGTGCCAGCAGTCTTACTAGCGGGACATACGAGCAGTACTTC.

This rearrangement joins TRBV2 to TRBJ2-1, with 9 positions matching TRBD2. The CDR3 is 16 residues long. Germline values: CDR1 SNHLY, CDR2 FYNNEI. The ends lost 6 bases at V and 0 bases at J; junction bases unmatched: 6. The CDR3 protein is CASRELAGDSYNEQFF. CDR3 sequence (DNA): TGTGCCAGCAGAGAACTAGCGGGTGACTCCTACAATGAGCAGTTCTTC.

A single count supports this clone. The genes are TRBV6-4 and TRBJ1-3; 8 bases line up with TRBD1. The CDR3 covers 15 residues. Losses at the gene ends were 6 bases for V and 10 bases for J; bases not matched to a gene: 14. The germline V gene has CDR1 MRHNA and CDR2 SNTAGT. The CDR3, as DNA: TGTGCCAGCAGAGGACAGGGATTTTTTCAAGGGACCATATATTTT. This sequence encodes CASRGQGFFQGTIYF.

The chain is built from TRBV19 and TRBJ2-1, with 8 bases that match TRBD2. The CDR3 extends over 14 amino acids. V lost 7 bases, J lost 7 bases, and 9 bases stayed unmatched. CDR1 is LNHDA and CDR2 is SQIVND in the germline V gene (reference sequence). CDR3 in amino acids: CASKMAGGRNEQFF. The CDR3 DNA reads TGTGCCAGTAAAATGGCGGGAGGAAGGAATGAGCAGTTCTTC.

V usage is TRBV25-1 and J usage is TRBJ2-3; 15 positions match TRBD2. The CDR3 length is 17 residues. Germline-derived CDR1 and CDR2 are MGHDK and SYGVNS. Unmatched junction bases numbered 8, after V lost 7 bases and J lost 3 bases. CDR3 bases: TGTGCCAGCACCAGGGGACTAGCGGGGGGTCTAACAGATACGCAGTATTTT. As protein: CASTRGLAGGLTDTQYF.